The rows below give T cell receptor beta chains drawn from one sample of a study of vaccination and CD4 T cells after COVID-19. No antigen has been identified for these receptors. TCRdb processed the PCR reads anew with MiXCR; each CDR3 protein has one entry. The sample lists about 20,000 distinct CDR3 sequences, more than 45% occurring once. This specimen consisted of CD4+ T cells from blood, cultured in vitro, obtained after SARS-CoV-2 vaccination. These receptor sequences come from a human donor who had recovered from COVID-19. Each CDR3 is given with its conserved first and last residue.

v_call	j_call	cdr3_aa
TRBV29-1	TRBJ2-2	CSVYSGSNTGELFF
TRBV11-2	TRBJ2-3	CASSSEALAGVTDTQYF
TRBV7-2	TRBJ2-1	CASSSTRQGHLNEQFF
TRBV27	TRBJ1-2	CASSWTRAGWGYTF
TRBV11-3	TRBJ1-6	CASSLGLPGLAGGDSPLHF
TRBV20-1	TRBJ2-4	CSAKDRKNIQYF
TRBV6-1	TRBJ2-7	CASSEVRGAHNLPYEQYF
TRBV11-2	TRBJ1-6	CASSLVVGNSPLHF
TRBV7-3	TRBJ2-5	CASSLSARGAQETQYF
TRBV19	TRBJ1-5	CASSITGSTPSNQPQHF
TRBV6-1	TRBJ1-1	CASTQLGGDSEAFF
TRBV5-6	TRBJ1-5	CASSLAPGQGNQPQHF
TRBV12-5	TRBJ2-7	CASGGTGTSYEQYF
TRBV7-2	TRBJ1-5	CASSLDRISNQPQHF
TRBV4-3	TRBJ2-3	CASSQGTGSTDTQYF
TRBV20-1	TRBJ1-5	CSAPPPGRRQPQHF
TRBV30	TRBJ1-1	CAWSGAAYGTEAFF
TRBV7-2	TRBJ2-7	CASSNRAGSYEQYF
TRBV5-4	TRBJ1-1	CASSQGRRGEGTEAFF